This T cell receptor (beta chain) is drawn from a study of cytomegalovirus exposure and HLA in healthy donors. The primer mix had 60 Vbeta and 13 Jbeta primers. Authors' processing steps: Unique TCR beta chains totaled roughly 79 million in a later count, with approximately 10 million of them shared. TCRdb keeps only in-frame clones here, not all; method: immunoSEQ multiplex PCR. That table supplies the V and J calls and clone size; D and trimming were determined from the DNA. The table shows some 160,000 clones, with roughly 80% occurring only once. Those who donated were healthy bone marrow donors. About this clone itself: Its matching antigen is unknown.

Findings of the study overall: One variant, a missense change in DCLRE1C, was linked in a later analysis to TCR beta V- and J-gene trimming. The authors excluded some V segments, including TRBV6-2 and TRBV6-3, as indistinguishable.

Trimming left V 1 base short and J 5 bases short, with 17 bases between. CDR3 length: 16 amino acids. Looked up from germline, CDR1 is SEHNR and CDR2 is FQNEAQ (reference sequence). The sequenced sample was PBMCs. This TCR derives from a woman aged 25 to 45 in good health and CMV-seronegative. This rearrangement joins TRBV7-9 to TRBJ1-1; D not resolved. The CDR3 nucleotides are TGTGCCAGCAGCTTAGAGGGTGGGCGGGTAGAGACTGAAGCTTTCTTT. Translated, it gives CASSLEGGRVETEAFF.